These 17 T cell receptor beta chains were sequenced from one sample in a study of T cell responses to AZD1222 COVID-19 vaccine. The protocol was immunoSEQ multiplex PCR, while the TCRdb copy is restricted to in-frame clones and leaves out a portion. The sample shows 110,000 to 150,000 clones, 75% to 90% of them seen only once. The specimen comprised peripheral blood, sampled on day 0 of AZD1222 vaccination. These receptor sequences come from an adult in good health.

The chain carries TRBV6-5 and TRBJ1-1; TRBD1 matches at 7 bases. The V and J ends lost 0 bases and 4 bases, in that order; junction bases with no gene match: 8. CDR3 length: 16 amino acids. From germline, CDR1 is MNHEY and CDR2 SVGAGI. For the CDR3, the DNA is TGTGCCAGCAGTTACTCGAGGGGGCTAAGGGGCACTGAAGCTTTCTTT. The encoded protein is CASSYSRGLRGTEAFF.

The CDR3 DNA sequence: TGTGCCAGCAGTTACCCGCACCGGGGGCCTGACGAGACCCAGTACTTC. This encodes CASSYPHRGPDETQYF. V is TRBV6-6 and J is TRBJ2-5, with D perhaps given as TRBD1 or TRBD2 (6 bases each). Germline CDR1 reads MNHNY; CDR2 reads SVGAGI (reference sequence). V gave up 2 bases and J gave up 5 bases, with 18 bases separating them. This CDR3 has 16 residues.

The chain uses TRBV4-1 and TRBJ1-6; D gene ambiguous. Looked up from germline, CDR1 is MGHRA and CDR2 is YSYEKL. V was cut by 2 bases and J by 0 bases, with 14 bases left in between. The CDR3 runs 18 residues. CDR3 loop: CASSQTSRPRSYNSPLHF. The DNA for the CDR3 is TGCGCCAGCAGCCAAACGAGCCGTCCGCGCTCCTATAATTCACCCCTCCACTTT.

The chain carries TRBV27 and TRBJ1-2; weak D call: TRBD1 (5 bases). In germline, CDR1 is MNHEY, CDR2 SMNVEV (reference sequence). Trimming removed 1 base at V and 4 bases at J, with 10 bases between. The CDR3 loop spans 14 amino acids. CDR3 bases: TGTGCCAGCAGTTTATGGGGCGGAATCTATGGCTACACCTTC. It specifies CASSLWGGIYGYTF.

The gene calls are TRBV9 and TRBJ1-1; 7 bases line up with TRBD1. Germline CDR1 and CDR2: SGDLS and YYNGEE. V lost 3 bases, J lost 4 bases, and 3 bases stayed unmatched. CDR3 size: 13 residues. CDR3 in DNA: TGTGCCAGCAGCGCCCAGGGGGGCACTGAAGCTTTCTTT. Translated: CASSAQGGTEAFF. The full variable domain, its missing parts supplied by reference TRBV9 and TRBJ1-1, is DSGVTQTPKHLITATGQRVTLRCSPRSGDLSVYWYQQSLDQGLQFLIQYYNGEERAKGNILERFSAQQFPDLHSELNLSSLELGDSALYFCASSAQGGTEAFFGQGTRLTVV.

A single count supports this clone. The chain links TRBV2 to TRBJ1-1, with D unresolved. Germline V gene data show CDR1 as SNHLY and CDR2 as FYNNEI. V gave up 7 bases and J gave up 1 base, with 13 bases separating them. The CDR3 is made up of 14 amino acids. CDR3 amino acids: CASNLEDPNTEAFF. The CDR3 nucleotides read TGTGCCAGCAACCTTGAAGACCCGAACACTGAAGCTTTCTTT.

The chain has TRBV3-1 (or the pseudogene TRBV3-2) and TRBJ1-5; D remains unclear. From germline, CDR1 is LGHDT and CDR2 YNNKEL (reference sequence). V lost 5 bases and J 4 bases, leaving 9 bases between the germline ends. The CDR3 sequence is 13 residues long. Written as DNA, the CDR3 is TGTGCCAGCAGCTTCACAGTAAATCAGCCCCAGCATTTT. Its protein product is CASSFTVNQPQHF.

This chain uses TRBV4-1 with TRBJ1-2; no clear D. V dropped 2 bases and J dropped 8 bases, with 15 bases sitting between them. The CDR3 is made up of 14 amino acids. Germline V gene lookup returns CDR1 MGHRA and CDR2 YSYEKL. CDR3 protein: CASSQLVPLGGYTF. The DNA of the CDR3 is TGCGCCAGCAGCCAACTAGTGCCCCTGGGGGGCTACACCTTC.

The chain combines TRBV30 with TRBJ1-4; D perhaps matches TRBD1 (5 bases). CDR1 is GTSNPN and CDR2 is SVGIG in the germline V gene (reference sequence). CDR3 size: 13 residues. The V gene lost 1 base and the J gene lost 7 bases, with 10 bases spanning the gap. The DNA for the CDR3 is TGTGCCTGGAGTGAGGGGATCAGTGAAAAACTGTTTTTT. Translated, it gives CAWSEGISEKLFF.

V gene TRBV15 combines with J gene TRBJ1-1; weak D call: TRBD1 (5 bases). This CDR3 has 15 amino acids. The V end lost 1 base, the J end lost 3 bases, and 12 bases lay between the germline ends. CDR1 and CDR2 (germline): LNHNV, YYDKDF (reference sequence). The CDR3, as DNA: TGTGCCACCAGCAGAGTCGTCGTGGGGGACACTGAAGCTTTCTTT. Translation: CATSRVVVGDTEAFF.

This chain connects TRBV5-6 to TRBJ1-5; a weak D match, TRBD1 (5 bases). CDR1 and CDR2 (germline): SGHDT, YYEEEE. V was clipped by 4 bases and J by 6 bases, with 11 bases between them. This CDR3 comprises 13 residues. CDR3 in amino acids: CASSRGDGQPQHF. The CDR3 DNA sequence: TGTGCCAGCAGCCGGGGGGACGGTCAGCCCCAGCATTTT.

The J gene is TRBJ2-1, the V gene TRBV2; 9 bases match TRBD2. Germline CDR1 reads SNHLY; CDR2 reads FYNNEI. V lost 6 bases and J lost 8; bases outside the gene matches: 8. This CDR3 is built from 14 residues. In nucleotides, the CDR3 is TGTGCCAGCAGGATTAGCGGGGGACCCTATGAGCAGTTCTTC. Protein sequence: CASRISGGPYEQFF.

The rearrangement links TRBV6-5 to TRBJ1-5; 11 nucleotides align to TRBD1. V was clipped by 6 bases and J by 8 bases; unmatched bases: 6. This CDR3 has 14 amino acids. CDR1 and CDR2 from the germline V gene are MNHEY and SVGAGI. The CDR3 sequence: CASSGTGGTEPQHF. The CDR3 DNA follows: TGTGCCAGCAGCGGGACAGGGGGAACAGAGCCCCAGCATTTT.

A note on this clone: One end of the junction fails to match germline, which may point to a read error. J is TRBJ2-1 and V is TRBV7-7, with a possible D match to TRBD1 (6 bases). In germline, CDR1 is SSHAT, CDR2 FNYEAQ (reference sequence). The CDR3 runs to 16 residues. As DNA, the CDR3 is TGTGCTAGCAGCTTCTACAGGGCGACGGATTACAATGAGCAGTTCTTC. This gives the protein CASSFYRATDYNEQFF. Complete variable domain (other parts from reference TRBV7-7 and TRBJ2-1): GAGVSQSPRYKVTKRGQDVTLRCDPISSHATLYWYQQALGQGPEFLTYFNYEAQPDKSGLPSDRFSAERPEGSISTLTIQRTEQRDSAMYRCASSFYRATDYNEQFFGPGTRLTVL.

This rearrangement joins TRBV18 to TRBJ2-1, with 7 bases that match TRBD1. Germline CDR1 and CDR2: KGHSH and LQKENI. This CDR3 has 12 amino acids. Unmatched junction bases numbered 5, after V lost 0 bases and J lost 15 bases. DNA of the CDR3: TGTGCCAGCTCACCACCAGGGGGCGCTTCGTTCTTC. Protein: CASSPPGGASFF.

The chain couples TRBV18 to TRBJ1-4, with TRBD1 as a possible D gene (5 bases). The germline V and J ends were trimmed by 2 bases and 0 bases, with 10 bases remaining between them. Germline V gene sequence: CDR1 KGHSH, CDR2 LQKENI. The CDR3 runs 16 residues. The CDR3 DNA sequence: TGTGCCAGCTCACCAAATTCGGGGGCAACTAATGAAAAACTGTTTTTT. It codes for CASSPNSGATNEKLFF.

About this clone itself: The sample has other DNA sequences that encode this CDR3 too. The chain recombines TRBV6-5 with TRBJ1-1, with 10 bases that match TRBD1. Germline V gene data show CDR1 as MNHEY and CDR2 as SVGAGI. This CDR3 is built from 15 residues. V was clipped by 2 bases and J by 5 bases; unmatched bases: 5. CDR3 sequence reads: CASSYGGQGKTEAFF. The CDR3 DNA reads as TGTGCCAGCAGTTACGGGGGACAGGGGAAAACTGAAGCTTTCTTT.